This T cell receptor (beta chain) was retrieved from a study of T cell repertoires in cytomegalovirus infection. Overall study context: CMV epitopes that were recently identified and HLA-C-restricted were used alongside well-studied HLA-B-restricted ones. Study-level points and caveats: CMV carriers with the relevant HLA were identified by cumulative public TCR beta family frequency. In two of eight donors, the top clonotype was HLA-C-restricted CMV-specific.

As concerns this clonotype: Antigen unknown.

J gave up 7 bases and V 7 bases, and 7 bases lay outside the gene matches. Germline-derived CDR1 and CDR2 are GTSNPN and SVGIG (reference sequence). The CDR3 is made up of 13 amino acids. TCRdb redid the calling of the reads with MiXCR, one entry per CDR3 protein. The data show about half a million distinct CDR3 sequences, around 30% seen once. This sequence was found in a human donor in good health (CMV status not recorded). Some clones in this sample may be carry-over from other donors' samples. Sample: cultured PBMCs, taken from culture after CMV antigen stimulation. The V and J genes are TRBV30 and TRBJ2-1; TRBD2 matches at 10 bases. CDR3 nucleotides: TGTGCCTCCGAGCGGGAGGGCCAGAATGAGCAGTTCTTC. It codes for CASEREGQNEQFF.